The clone carrying this TCR beta chain was recorded once. This sample stems from a study of follicular helper T cells after annual influenza vaccination. Overall study: Days 0, 7 and 28 post-vaccination were the blood draw times. Some donors were sampled over the 2013-2014, 2014-2015 and 2015-2016 vaccinations.

Noted time point: 2014-2015 season, pre-vaccination. Sequencing of TCRB used Survey level resolution. TCRdb's copy holds only in-frame clones and misses some; the assay was immunoSEQ multiplex PCR. The sample lists more than 2,500 clones; 79% were seen once. The germline V gene encodes CDR1 SGHRS and CDR2 YFSETQ. V was pared by 5 bases and J by 10 bases, with 8 bases of the junction left unmatched. The CDR3 is 13 amino acids. This sequence was found in an adult who received the influenza vaccine. Sample: CXCR5+ CD38- circulating T follicular helper cells from blood, taken on the day of influenza vaccination. The sample's subset: circulating Tfh, non-naive CD4+CXCR5+PD-1+ (ICOS+CD38+ or ICOS-CD38-). The V call is TRBV5-1, the J call TRBJ1-2, with 10 bases fitting TRBD1. This CDR3 reads CASSVGTGASYTF. The CDR3 DNA sequence: TGCGCCAGCAGTGTCGGGACAGGGGCATCCTACACCTTC.